A single T cell receptor (beta chain) is shown here with its context. Antigen unknown. This entry comes from a study of human T cells and chemical hapten exposure. Looking at the study overall: Sensitization was performed using 2% DPC on a roughly 2 cm by roughly 2 cm upper inner arm skin site. Minor volume differences among pooled libraries chiefly drove per-sample TCR yield variation.

Whole-study findings and limits: With alopecia, donors may have immune responses unlike healthy people's. There was a positive correlation between PT1 expanded TCR counts and patch test score.

TCRdb re-called the RACE reads with MiXCR, one entry per CDR3 protein. Found here are tens of thousands of distinct CDR3 sequences, 32% of them singletons; the top ten hold about 9.6%. Time point reported: patch test 1, 2 weeks after DPC sensitization. Treatment here: therapeutic diphenylcyclopropenone sensitization with weekly scalp DPC. Germline V gives CDR1 MDHEN, CDR2 SYDVKM. Trimming pared 5 bases from V and 2 bases from J, leaving 10 bases between. This CDR3 comprises 13 residues. The V call is TRBV28, the J call TRBJ2-7; a possible D gene is TRBD1 (5 bases). The origin of this receptor is a man aged 35-49 years with alopecia areata. Some clones in this sample may be carry-over from other donors' samples. The material was whole blood, obtained in connection with sensitization to the hapten diphenylcyclopropenone (DPC). The CDR3 region has the DNA TGTGCCAGCAGTGTGACAGCACCCTACGAGCAGTACTTC. Amino acids: CASSVTAPYEQYF.